This TCR beta chain was recorded in a study of cytomegalovirus exposure and HLA in healthy donors. Generated by immunoSEQ multiplex PCR, the TCRdb table keeps only in-frame clones and is missing some. The top ten clones hold under 7.5% of a sample with approximately 190,000 clones, roughly 80% of them seen once. About this clone itself: Its antigen remains unknown.

Study results and limitations: Among TCR beta chains, those listed as cytomegalovirus-associated numbered about 150. Under in vitro conditions, three CMV-associated chains were confirmed as specific for CMV antigens.

Trimming took 0 bases from V and 6 from J; bases not matched to a gene: 3. The CDR3 runs to 14 residues. Per the germline V gene, CDR1 is SGDLS and CDR2 is YYNGEE. The TCR was taken from a man aged 18-30 years in good health and CMV-seropositive. The sample consisted of PBMCs. The gene calls are TRBV9 and TRBJ1-5; 7 positions agree with TRBD1. As DNA, the CDR3 is TGTGCCAGCAGCGTAGTTCCAGGGGGTCAGCCCCAGCATTTT. This codes for CASSVVPGGQPQHF.